This T cell receptor beta chain was documented in a study of response to subunit inactivated influenza vaccine. Study-level points and caveats: Each seasonal influenza vaccination recruits few new T cells, the authors suggested.

This clonotype occurred a few times. The antigen is undetermined. TCRdb reanalysed the RT-PCR reads using MiXCR and keeps one entry per CDR3 protein. The data show under 550,000 distinct CDR3 sequences, with approximately 7.8% seen just once and around 13% held by the top ten. Germline CDR1 reads KGHSH; CDR2 reads LQKENI. Trimming took 2 bases from V and 6 from J; bases not matched to a gene: 6. The CDR3 runs to 14 residues. The clonotype was recovered from a man in his fifties or sixties who received an inactivated influenza vaccine. The chain has TRBV18 and TRBJ1-2; 7 bases map to TRBD1. The specimen comprised PBMCs from blood, sampled about 24 months after vaccination. CDR3: CASSPDRASNGYTF. CDR3 in DNA: TGTGCCAGCTCACCAGACAGGGCCTCGAATGGCTACACCTTC.